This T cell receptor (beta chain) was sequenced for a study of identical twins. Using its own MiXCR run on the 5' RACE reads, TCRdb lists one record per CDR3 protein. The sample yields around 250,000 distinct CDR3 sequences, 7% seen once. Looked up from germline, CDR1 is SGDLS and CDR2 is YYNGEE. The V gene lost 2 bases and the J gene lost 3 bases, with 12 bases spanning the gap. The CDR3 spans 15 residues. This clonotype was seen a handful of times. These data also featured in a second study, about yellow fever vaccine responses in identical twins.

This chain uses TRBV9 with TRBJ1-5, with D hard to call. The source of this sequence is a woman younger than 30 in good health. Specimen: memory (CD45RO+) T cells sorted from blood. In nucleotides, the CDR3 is TGTGCCAGCAGCGTCGGGGTATCGGACAATCAGCCCCAGCATTTT. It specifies CASSVGVSDNQPQHF.